The 12 T cell receptor beta chains below come from one sample, sequenced in a study of blood T cell repertoires in COVID-19. Assay used: immunoSEQ multiplex PCR; TCRdb lists only in-frame clones, some missing. The data contain some 62,000 clones, 80% to 90% of them singletons. The sequenced material came from PBMCs or T cells enriched from blood (not recorded which). All receptors come from a woman aged 40 to 50 with acute COVID-19.

This clone was detected a few times. This rearrangement joins TRBV6-1 to TRBJ1-4; tentative D call: TRBD1 (5 bases). The germline CDR1 and CDR2 sequences are MNHNS and SASEGT. V lost 0 bases, J lost 8 bases, and 10 bases lay in between. This CDR3 region has 14 residues. CDR3 loop: CASSEALQVEKLFF. Written as DNA, the CDR3 is TGTGCCAGCAGTGAAGCGCTACAGGTCGAAAAACTGTTTTTT.

This chain connects TRBV7-2 to TRBJ2-1, with D possibly TRBD2 on 5 matching bases. There are 16 residues in the CDR3. The V end lost 5 bases, the J end lost 9 bases, and 23 bases lay between the germline ends. CDR1 is SGHTA and CDR2 is FQGNSA in the germline V gene. CDR3 protein: CASSPGGSILFGEQFF. The CDR3, as DNA: TGTGCCAGCAGCCCCGGAGGCAGCATATTGTTCGGTGAGCAGTTCTTC.

The gene calls are TRBV9 and TRBJ2-1; 8 nucleotides align to TRBD2. V gave up 6 bases and J gave up 7 bases; unmatched junction bases: 3. The CDR3 is 12 residues long. CDR1 is SGDLS and CDR2 is YYNGEE in the germline V gene. The CDR3 coding sequence is TGTGCCAGCAACGGACTAGCTAATGAGCAGTTCTTC. Translating gives CASNGLANEQFF.

In DNA form, the CDR3 reads TGCAGCGTACAGGGGGGCTATGGCTACACCTTC. This sequence encodes CSVQGGYGYTF. The chain joins TRBV29-1 to TRBJ1-2; 8 bases map to TRBD1. CDR3 length: 11 amino acids. CDR1 is SQVTM and CDR2 is ANQGSEA in the germline V gene. Unmatched junction bases numbered 1, after V lost 6 bases and J lost 4 bases.

The chain employs TRBV28 and TRBJ1-2; D not certain. Germline V lookup: CDR1 MDHEN, CDR2 SYDVKM. V was trimmed by 2 bases and J by 5 bases, leaving 12 bases between them. CDR3 size: 14 residues. The CDR3 spells CASSLIGSGYGYTF. The CDR3, as DNA: TGTGCCAGCAGTTTAATAGGCAGCGGGTATGGCTACACCTTC.

CDR3 bases: TGTGCCAGCAGCTCGACAGGGGCTAGCACAGATACGCAGTATTTT. Amino acids: CASSSTGASTDTQYF. This chain uses TRBV5-8 with TRBJ2-3, with 8 nucleotides matching TRBD1. Germline assignment: CDR1 SGHTS and CDR2 YDEGEE. The J segment lost 0 bases and the V segment lost 3 bases, leaving 3 bases of the junction unmatched. The CDR3 runs to 15 residues. Together with reference TRBV5-8 and TRBJ2-3, the CDR3 gives the full variable domain: EAGVTQSPTHLIKTRGQQATLRCSPISGHTSVYWYQQALGLGLQFLLWYDEGEERNRGNFPPRFSGRQFPNYSSELNVNALELEDSALYLCASSSTGASTDTQYFGPGTRLTVL.

The sample holds a few counts of this clone. The J gene is TRBJ1-5, the V gene TRBV2; 7 bases are shared with TRBD1. CDR1 and CDR2 (germline): SNHLY, FYNNEI. Trimming removed 6 bases from V and 2 bases from J; junction bases left unmatched: 7. This CDR3 contains 15 residues. The CDR3 spells CASSPQGWGNQPQHF. The CDR3 nucleotides are TGTGCCAGCAGCCCACAGGGGTGGGGCAATCAGCCCCAGCATTTT.

This chain uses TRBV28 with TRBJ1-1; D is ambiguous. The CDR3 totals 14 residues. With 4 bases removed from V and 6 bases from J, the gap between germline ends came to 15 bases. The germline CDR1 and CDR2 sequences are MDHEN and SYDVKM. The CDR3 loop is CASSSAGAPSEAFF. For the CDR3, the DNA is TGTGCCAGCAGTTCAGCGGGTGCCCCTTCTGAAGCTTTCTTT.

V usage is TRBV24-1 and J usage is TRBJ2-1; 8 positions match TRBD1. The V gene end was trimmed by 10 bases and the J gene end by 10 bases; junction bases not matched to a gene: 5. The germline CDR1 and CDR2 sequences are KGHDR and SFDVKD. The CDR3 length is 11 residues. The CDR3 region is CATGQGSEQFF. CDR3 sequence (DNA): TGTGCCACAGGACAGGGTTCGGAGCAGTTCTTC.

This chain links TRBV29-1 with TRBJ2-1; TRBD2 is a possible D gene (6 bases). V was cut by 4 bases and J by 8 bases, with 15 bases left in between. The length of the CDR3 is 13 residues. In germline, CDR1 is SQVTM, CDR2 ANQGSEA. CDR3 residues: CSVVPGVLYEQFF. CDR3 nucleotides: TGCAGCGTTGTTCCGGGGGTCTTGTATGAGCAGTTCTTC.

The chain recombines TRBV2 with TRBJ2-5, with TRBD2 matching over 7 bases. This CDR3 has 13 amino acids. CDR1 is SNHLY and CDR2 is FYNNEI in the germline V gene. Trimming cost V 4 bases and J 5 bases; bases outside gene matches: 4. In nucleotides, the CDR3 is TGTGCCAGCAGTGTCCCAGCGGGGGAGACCCAGTACTTC. Its protein is CASSVPAGETQYF.

The chain combines TRBV10-1 with TRBJ1-1, with D maybe TRBD1 (5 bases). Germline lookup yields CDR1 WNHNN and CDR2 SYGVQD (reference sequence). Deletions cut 3 bases from V and 0 bases from J, with 11 bases between. The CDR3 extends over 15 amino acids. CDR3 DNA sequence: TGCGCCAGCAGTGATCCATCGGGGGTGAACACTGAAGCTTTCTTT. Its protein is CASSDPSGVNTEAFF.